A single sample is the source of the 20 T cell receptor beta chains below, sequenced in a study of tumor-infiltrating lymphocytes in localized non-small cell lung cancer. The table came from immunoSEQ multiplex PCR; TCRdb's copy has only in-frame clones and leaves some out. The top ten clones hold 10% to 15% of a sample with 9,500 to 15,000 clones, 65% to 85% of them seen once. Specimen: lung tumor tissue. Receptor source: a human donor with non-small cell lung cancer.

The chain employs TRBV16 and TRBJ1-2; 9 bases fit TRBD1. Germline assignment: CDR1 KGHSY and CDR2 FQNENV. V lost 4 bases to trimming and J lost 2 bases; unmatched junction nucleotides: 5. The CDR3 runs to 15 residues. In nucleotides, the CDR3 is TGTGCCAGCAGCCCACGGACAGGGGTGAACTATGGCTACACCTTC. This sequence encodes CASSPRTGVNYGYTF.

J is TRBJ1-5 and V is TRBV4-2, with D uncertain. Per the germline V gene, CDR1 is LGHNA and CDR2 is YNFKEQ. V lost 0 bases, J lost 2 bases, and 14 bases lay in between. The CDR3 sequence is 17 residues long. The CDR3 protein is CASSQDDGALGNQPQHF. CDR3 DNA: TGTGCCAGCAGCCAAGACGACGGAGCCCTAGGCAATCAGCCCCAGCATTTT.

The chain couples TRBV21-1 to TRBJ2-2; TRBD2 was called by the table and not checked on the DNA. TRBV21-1 corresponds to a pseudogene. This CDR3 contains 18 residues. The DNA for the CDR3 is TGTGCCAGCAGCAAAGCGACTAGCGGGGGGCCGAACACCGGGGAGCTGTTTTTT. This sequence encodes CASSKATSGGPNTGELFF.

This clone showed up just once. The chain combines TRBV7-7 with TRBJ2-7; 8 bases are a match to TRBD2. This CDR3 contains 12 residues. CDR1 is SSHAT, CDR2 FNYEAQ, per germline (reference sequence). V shed 5 bases, J shed 5 bases, and the junction held 2 bases outside the gene matches. The CDR3, as DNA: TGTGCCAGCAGCCCCGGGGGGGACGAGCAGTACTTC. Translating it yields CASSPGGDEQYF. The full variable domain, in which reference TRBV7-7 and TRBJ2-7 provide the parts outside the CDR3, is GAGVSQSPRYKVTKRGQDVTLRCDPISSHATLYWYQQALGQGPEFLTYFNYEAQPDKSGLPSDRFSAERPEGSISTLTIQRTEQRDSAMYRCASSPGGDEQYFGPGTRLTVT.

The chain employs TRBV29-1 and TRBJ2-2; 8 bases are shared with TRBD2. Unmatched junction bases numbered 8, after V lost 4 bases and J lost 7 bases. The CDR3 is made up of 14 amino acids. The germline V gene has CDR1 SQVTM and CDR2 ANQGSEA. In DNA, the CDR3 is TGCAGCGTTGGGGGACTAGGAGAATTCGGGGAGCTGTTTTTT. Its protein product is CSVGGLGEFGELFF.

The J gene is TRBJ1-1, the V gene TRBV27, with D uncertain. The CDR3 runs 14 residues. Germline V gene lookup returns CDR1 MNHEY and CDR2 SMNVEV (reference sequence). Trimming took 1 base from V and 6 from J, leaving 12 bases between them. The CDR3 region is CASSLFVGGSEAFF. The CDR3, as DNA: TGTGCCAGCAGTTTATTCGTGGGAGGTTCTGAAGCTTTCTTT.

Remarks on this clone: Other DNA sequences within the sample encode an identical CDR3. The genes are TRBV5-6 and TRBJ2-4; D gene unclear. The CDR3 sequence is 14 residues long. Germline CDR1 reads SGHDT; CDR2 reads YYEEEE. V was trimmed by 1 base and J by 0 bases, leaving 5 bases between them. The CDR3, as DNA: TGTGCCAGCAGCTTGTGGGGAGCCAAAAACATTCAGTACTTC. Its protein is CASSLWGAKNIQYF.

The V call is TRBV27, the J call TRBJ2-2; TRBD2 matches 8 bases. This CDR3 contains 18 residues. Germline CDR1 is MNHEY and CDR2 is SMNVEV (reference sequence). V was pared by 4 bases and J by 2 bases, with 12 bases of the junction left unmatched. The DNA of the CDR3 is TGTGCCAGCAGTTCGGTGGTTGGGGCGGGGGGTAACACCGGGGAGCTGTTTTTT. Its protein product is CASSSVVGAGGNTGELFF.

In this sample, this clone turned up once. The V call is TRBV9, the J call TRBJ2-5; either TRBD1 or TRBD2 may supply D (5 bases each). Germline CDR1 SGDLS, CDR2 YYNGEE. The CDR3 length is 14 residues. Trimming pared 4 bases from V and 2 bases from J, leaving 12 bases between. This CDR3 is CASSPGPDQETQYF. In DNA, the CDR3 is TGTGCCAGCAGCCCGGGACCGGATCAAGAGACCCAGTACTTC.

In its sample, this clone was seen once. The V call is TRBV2, the J call TRBJ2-7; D is undetermined. Trimming took 5 bases from V and 0 from J, leaving 5 bases between them. Looked up from germline, CDR1 is SNHLY and CDR2 is FYNNEI. The CDR3 runs 12 residues. The CDR3 reads CASSQVSYEQYF. CDR3 coding DNA: TGTGCCAGCAGTCAGGTCTCCTACGAGCAGTACTTC.

The chain has TRBV7-8 and TRBJ2-1; D may be TRBD1 (5 bases). The germline gives CDR1 SGHVS, CDR2 FQNEAQ. CDR3 length equals 19 residues. V lost 2 bases and J 5 bases, leaving 25 bases between the germline ends. CDR3 in amino acids: CASSLNQGVTNLYHNEQFF. The DNA for the CDR3 is TGTGCCAGCAGCTTAAATCAAGGGGTTACAAATCTTTACCACAATGAGCAGTTCTTC. Using reference TRBV7-8 and TRBJ2-1 for the parts outside the CDR3, the full variable domain is GAGVSQSPRYKVAKRGQDVALRCDPISGHVSLFWYQQALGQGPEFLTYFQNEAQLDKSGLPSDRFFAERPEGSVSTLKIQRTQQEDSAVYLCASSLNQGVTNLYHNEQFFGPGTRLTVL.

V usage is TRBV7-2 and J usage is TRBJ2-2; D not certain. V gave up 5 bases and J gave up 4 bases, with 11 bases separating them. This CDR3 contains 14 residues. Germline lookup yields CDR1 SGHTA and CDR2 FQGNSA. CDR3 sequence reads: CASSPTGVTGELFF. The CDR3 DNA follows: TGTGCCAGCAGCCCCACCGGTGTCACCGGGGAGCTGTTTTTT.

The rearrangement links TRBV6-4 to TRBJ2-7; D is possibly TRBD1 (6 bases). This CDR3 has 16 amino acids. CDR1 is MRHNA, CDR2 SNTAGT, per germline. V dropped 1 base and J dropped 1 base, with 14 bases sitting between them. CDR3: CASSDYLQGVSYEQYF. The CDR3 DNA reads as TGTGCCAGCAGTGACTACTTACAGGGAGTATCCTACGAGCAGTACTTC.

There are a few counts of this clone. The V and J genes are TRBV19 and TRBJ1-3; D is undetermined. This CDR3 spans 11 amino acids. Germline V CDR1 and CDR2: LNHDA, SQIVND (reference sequence). Between the trimmed V and J ends, which lost 5 bases and 15 bases, there was a span of 14 bases. Here the CDR3 DNA reads TGTGCCAGTAGTGCGAGCGGGCCGAAATATTTT. Residues: CASSASGPKYF. Supplemented by reference TRBV19 and TRBJ1-3, the full variable domain reads DGGITQSPKYLFRKEGQNVTLSCEQNLNHDAMYWYRQDPGQGLRLIYYSQIVNDFQKGDIAEGYSVSREKKESFPLTVTSAQKNPTAFYLCASSASGPKYFGEGSWLTVV.

This chain uses TRBV18 with TRBJ1-6; no clear D. With 3 bases removed from V and 8 bases from J, the gap between germline ends came to 14 bases. The CDR3 covers 15 residues. Germline CDR1 is KGHSH and CDR2 is LQKENI. The CDR3 region is CASSPARESYSPLHF. The CDR3 region has the DNA TGTGCCAGCTCACCCGCACGGGAGTCGTATTCACCCCTCCACTTT.

The rearrangement links TRBV9 to TRBJ1-1, with D perhaps TRBD1 (6 bases). Trimming cost V 3 bases and J 1 base, with 13 bases left between them. The CDR3 is 15 residues long. Looked up from germline, CDR1 is SGDLS and CDR2 is YYNGEE. CDR3 bases: TGTGCCAGCAGCGCAAACAGGGTGTCGAACACTGAAGCTTTCTTT. Its protein is CASSANRVSNTEAFF.

V is TRBV10-2 and J is TRBJ2-5; TRBD2 aligns across 7 bases. Per the germline V gene, CDR1 is WSHSY and CDR2 is SAAADI. Trimming at V came to 6 bases and at J to 4 bases, leaving 8 bases not matched to a gene. The CDR3 sequence is 14 residues long. The CDR3 DNA follows: TGCGCCAGCAGCCGGGGAGGCGGGGGAGAGACCCAGTACTTC. Protein product: CASSRGGGGETQYF.

The chain combines TRBV11-2 with TRBJ2-6; D is unresolved. The CDR3 loop spans 13 amino acids. V lost 1 base and J lost 2, with 0 bases in between. Germline V gene lookup returns CDR1 SGHAT and CDR2 FQNNGV. The CDR3 protein is CASSLAGANVLTF. For the CDR3, the DNA is TGTGCCAGCAGCTTAGCTGGGGCCAACGTCCTGACTTTC.

The gene calls are TRBV7-7 and TRBJ2-5, with TRBD2 matching over 8 bases. The CDR3 consists of 14 residues. Losses at the gene ends were 7 bases for V and 5 bases for J; bases not matched to a gene: 9. Germline CDR1 is SSHAT and CDR2 is FNYEAQ (reference sequence). CDR3 region: CASTTGGEGETQYF. Written as DNA, the CDR3 is TGTGCCAGCACCACCGGGGGGGAAGGGGAGACCCAGTACTTC. The entire variable domain, with the rest obtained from reference TRBV7-7 and TRBJ2-5, is as follows: GAGVSQSPRYKVTKRGQDVTLRCDPISSHATLYWYQQALGQGPEFLTYFNYEAQPDKSGLPSDRFSAERPEGSISTLTIQRTEQRDSAMYRCASTTGGEGETQYFGPGTRLLVL.

The chain is built from TRBV29-1 and TRBJ1-3; 9 bases line up with TRBD1. Germline trimming cut 6 bases from V and 4 bases from J; bases unmatched to any gene: 10. Per the germline V gene, CDR1 is SQVTM and CDR2 is ANQGSEA. This CDR3 is 15 amino acids long. CDR3: CSVTPGTGYGNTIYF. CDR3 DNA sequence: TGCAGCGTAACCCCCGGGACAGGGTACGGAAACACCATATATTTT.